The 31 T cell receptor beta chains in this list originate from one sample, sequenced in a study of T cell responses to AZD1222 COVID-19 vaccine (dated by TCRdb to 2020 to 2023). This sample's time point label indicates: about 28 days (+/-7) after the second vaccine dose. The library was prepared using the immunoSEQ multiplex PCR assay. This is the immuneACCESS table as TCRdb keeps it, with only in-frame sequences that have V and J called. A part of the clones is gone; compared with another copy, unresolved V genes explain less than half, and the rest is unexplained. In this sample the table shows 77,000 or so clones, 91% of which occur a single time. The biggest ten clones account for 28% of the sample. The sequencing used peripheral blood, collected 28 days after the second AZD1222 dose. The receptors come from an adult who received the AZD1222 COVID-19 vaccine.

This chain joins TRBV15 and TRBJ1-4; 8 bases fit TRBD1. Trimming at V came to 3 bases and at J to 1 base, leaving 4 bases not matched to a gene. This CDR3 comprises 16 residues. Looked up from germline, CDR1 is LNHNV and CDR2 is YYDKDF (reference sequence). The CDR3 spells CATSRDRELTNEKLFF. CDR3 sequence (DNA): TGTGCCACCAGCAGGGACAGGGAATTAACTAATGAAAAACTGTTTTTT.

In DNA form, the CDR3 reads TGTGCCAGTAGTATCGCAGGACCCATCCACGAGCAGTACTTC. Protein product: CASSIAGPIHEQYF. The chain carries TRBV19 and TRBJ2-7; D remains ambiguous. The CDR3 is 14 amino acids. Trimming cost V 3 bases and J 5 bases, with 14 bases left between them. The germline V gene has CDR1 LNHDA and CDR2 SQIVND (reference sequence). The complete variable domain, with remaining parts taken from reference TRBV19 and TRBJ2-7, reads DGGITQSPKYLFRKEGQNVTLSCEQNLNHDAMYWYRQDPGQGLRLIYYSQIVNDFQKGDIAEGYSVSREKKESFPLTVTSAQKNPTAFYLCASSIAGPIHEQYFGPGTRLTVT.

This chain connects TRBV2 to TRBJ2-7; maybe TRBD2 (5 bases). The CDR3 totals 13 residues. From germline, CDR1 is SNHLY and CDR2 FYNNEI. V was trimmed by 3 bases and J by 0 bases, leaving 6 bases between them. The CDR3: CASSEGSSYEQYF. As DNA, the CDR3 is TGTGCCAGCAGTGAGGGGAGCTCCTACGAGCAGTACTTC. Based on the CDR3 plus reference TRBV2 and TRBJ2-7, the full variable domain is EPEVTQTPSHQVTQMGQEVILRCVPISNHLYFYWYRQILGQKVEFLVSFYNNEISEKSEIFDDQFSVERPDGSNFTLKIRSTKLEDSAMYFCASSEGSSYEQYFGPGTRLTVT.

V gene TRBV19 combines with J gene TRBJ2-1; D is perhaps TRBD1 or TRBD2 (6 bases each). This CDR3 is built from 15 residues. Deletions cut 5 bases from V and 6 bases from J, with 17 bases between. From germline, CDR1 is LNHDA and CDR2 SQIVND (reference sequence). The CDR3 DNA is TGTGCCAGTAGTTCGGGGGCCGCCTACCCCAATGAGCAGTTCTTC. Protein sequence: CASSSGAAYPNEQFF.

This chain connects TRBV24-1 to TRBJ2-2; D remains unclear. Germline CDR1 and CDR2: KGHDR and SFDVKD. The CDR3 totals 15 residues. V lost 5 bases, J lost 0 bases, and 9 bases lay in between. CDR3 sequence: CATSALGSNTGELFF. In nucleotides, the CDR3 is TGTGCCACCAGTGCCCTGGGGTCGAACACCGGGGAGCTGTTTTTT.

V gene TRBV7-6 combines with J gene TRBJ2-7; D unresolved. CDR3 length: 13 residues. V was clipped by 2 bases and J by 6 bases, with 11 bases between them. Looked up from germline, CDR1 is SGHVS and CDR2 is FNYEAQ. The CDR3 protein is CASSLFIGSEQYF. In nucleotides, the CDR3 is TGTGCCAGCAGCTTATTTATAGGGTCCGAGCAGTACTTC.

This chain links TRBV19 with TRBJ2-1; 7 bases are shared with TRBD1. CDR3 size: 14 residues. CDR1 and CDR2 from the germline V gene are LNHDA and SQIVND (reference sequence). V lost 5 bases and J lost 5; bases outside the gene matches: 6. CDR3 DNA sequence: TGTGCCAGTAGTTCCGACAGGGTTAACAATGAGCAGTTCTTC. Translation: CASSSDRVNNEQFF.

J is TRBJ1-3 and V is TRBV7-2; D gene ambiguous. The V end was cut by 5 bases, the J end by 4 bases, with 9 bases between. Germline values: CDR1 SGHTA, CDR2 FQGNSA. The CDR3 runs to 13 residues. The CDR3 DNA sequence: TGTGCCAGCAGCCTCGGTGGGGGAAACACCATATATTTT. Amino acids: CASSLGGGNTIYF.

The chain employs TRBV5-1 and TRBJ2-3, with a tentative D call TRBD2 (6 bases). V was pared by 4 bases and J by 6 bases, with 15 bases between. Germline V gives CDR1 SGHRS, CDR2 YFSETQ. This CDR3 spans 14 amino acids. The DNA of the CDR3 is TGCGCCAGCAGCGGGGGGAGTAGTGTGGATACGCAGTATTTT. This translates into CASSGGSSVDTQYF.

The DNA of the CDR3 is TGCGCCAGCAGCTTGAACACTGCAACTAATGAAAAACTGTTTTTT. Its translation is CASSLNTATNEKLFF. The genes are TRBV5-1 and TRBJ1-4; D unclear. The CDR3 spans 15 residues. The ends were cut back, 1 base at V and 0 bases at J, with 7 bases in the middle. Germline lookup yields CDR1 SGHRS and CDR2 YFSETQ.

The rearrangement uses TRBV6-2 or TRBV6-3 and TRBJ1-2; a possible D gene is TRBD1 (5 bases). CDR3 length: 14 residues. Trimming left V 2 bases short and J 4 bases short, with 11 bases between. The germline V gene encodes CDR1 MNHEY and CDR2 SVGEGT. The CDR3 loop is CASSYLSRAYGYTF. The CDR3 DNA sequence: TGTGCCAGCAGTTACCTTTCCAGGGCCTATGGCTACACCTTC.

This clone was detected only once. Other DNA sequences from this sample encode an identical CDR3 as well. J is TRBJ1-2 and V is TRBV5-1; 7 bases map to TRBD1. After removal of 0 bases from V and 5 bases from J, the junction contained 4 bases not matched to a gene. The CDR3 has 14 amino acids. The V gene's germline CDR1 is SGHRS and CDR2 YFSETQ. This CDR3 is CASSLDRGGYGYTF. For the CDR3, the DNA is TGCGCCAGCAGCTTGGACAGGGGAGGGTATGGCTACACCTTC.

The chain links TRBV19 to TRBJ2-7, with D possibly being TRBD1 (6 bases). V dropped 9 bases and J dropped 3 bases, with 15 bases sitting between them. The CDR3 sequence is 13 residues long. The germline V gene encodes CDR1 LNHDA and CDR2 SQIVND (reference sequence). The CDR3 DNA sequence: TGTGCCAGCCTTGAAGGGGGAAGCTACGAGCAGTACTTC. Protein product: CASLEGGSYEQYF.

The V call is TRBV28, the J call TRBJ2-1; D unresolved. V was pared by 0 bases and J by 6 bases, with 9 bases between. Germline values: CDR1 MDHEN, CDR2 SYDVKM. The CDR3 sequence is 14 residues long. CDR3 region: CASSLWKTGNEQFF. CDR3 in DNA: TGTGCCAGCAGTTTATGGAAAACGGGCAATGAGCAGTTCTTC. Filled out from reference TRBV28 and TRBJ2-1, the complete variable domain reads DVKVTQSSRYLVKRTGEKVFLECVQDMDHENMFWYRQDPGLGLRLIYFSYDVKMKEKGDIPEGYSVSREKKERFSLILESASTNQTSMYLCASSLWKTGNEQFFGPGTRLTVL.

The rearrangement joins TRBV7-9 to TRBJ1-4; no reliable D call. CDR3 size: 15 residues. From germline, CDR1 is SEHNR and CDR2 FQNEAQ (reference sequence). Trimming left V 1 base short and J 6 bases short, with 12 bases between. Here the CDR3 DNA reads TGTGCCAGCAGCTTAGGGTTAATACAATATGAAAAACTGTTTTTT. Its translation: CASSLGLIQYEKLFF.

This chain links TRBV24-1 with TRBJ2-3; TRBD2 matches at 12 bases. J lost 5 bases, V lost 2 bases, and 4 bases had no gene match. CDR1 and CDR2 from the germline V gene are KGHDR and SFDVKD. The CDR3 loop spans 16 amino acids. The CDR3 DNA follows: TGTGCCACCAGTGATTGGACTAGCGGGAATAAAGATACGCAGTATTTT. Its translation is CATSDWTSGNKDTQYF.

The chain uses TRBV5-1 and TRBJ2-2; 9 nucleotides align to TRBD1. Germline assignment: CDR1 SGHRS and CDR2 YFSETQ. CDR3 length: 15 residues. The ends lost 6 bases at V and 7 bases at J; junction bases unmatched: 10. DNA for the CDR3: TGCGCCAGCACCGACAGGGGGTCGTCTATCGGGGAGCTGTTTTTT. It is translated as CASTDRGSSIGELFF. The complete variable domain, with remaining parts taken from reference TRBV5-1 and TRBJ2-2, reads KAGVTQTPRYLIKTRGQQVTLSCSPISGHRSVSWYQQTPGQGLQFLFEYFSETQRNKGNFPGRFSGRQFSNSRSEMNVSTLELGDSALYLCASTDRGSSIGELFFGEGSRLTVL.

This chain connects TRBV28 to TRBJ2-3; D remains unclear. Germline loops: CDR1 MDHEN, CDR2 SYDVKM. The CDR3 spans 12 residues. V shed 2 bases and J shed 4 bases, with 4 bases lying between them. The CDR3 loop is CASSLGADTQYF. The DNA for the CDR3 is TGTGCCAGCAGTTTAGGCGCAGATACGCAGTATTTT.

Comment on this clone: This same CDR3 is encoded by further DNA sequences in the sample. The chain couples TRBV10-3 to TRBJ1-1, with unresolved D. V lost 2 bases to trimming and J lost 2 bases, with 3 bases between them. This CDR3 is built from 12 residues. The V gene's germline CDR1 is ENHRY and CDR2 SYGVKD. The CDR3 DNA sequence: TGTGCCATCAGTGAGGTCAACACTGAAGCTTTCTTT. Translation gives CAISEVNTEAFF.

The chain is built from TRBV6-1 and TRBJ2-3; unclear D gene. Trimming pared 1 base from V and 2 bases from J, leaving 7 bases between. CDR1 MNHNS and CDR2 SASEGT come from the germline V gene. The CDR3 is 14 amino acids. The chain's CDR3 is CASSEVLNTDTQYF. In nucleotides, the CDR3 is TGTGCCAGCAGTGAAGTTCTCAACACAGATACGCAGTATTTT.

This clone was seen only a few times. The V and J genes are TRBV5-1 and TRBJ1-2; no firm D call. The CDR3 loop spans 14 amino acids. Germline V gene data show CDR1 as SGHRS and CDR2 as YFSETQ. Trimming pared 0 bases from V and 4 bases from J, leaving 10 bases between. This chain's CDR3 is CASSLEAATYGYTF. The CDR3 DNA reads TGCGCCAGCAGCTTGGAGGCAGCCACCTATGGCTACACCTTC.

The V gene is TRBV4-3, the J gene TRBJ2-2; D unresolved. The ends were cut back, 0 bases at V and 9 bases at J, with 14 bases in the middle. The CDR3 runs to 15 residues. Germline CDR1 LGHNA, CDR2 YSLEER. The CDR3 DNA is TGCGCCAGCAGCCAAGATAGTCTTCCTACCCGGGAGCTGTTTTTT. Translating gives CASSQDSLPTRELFF.

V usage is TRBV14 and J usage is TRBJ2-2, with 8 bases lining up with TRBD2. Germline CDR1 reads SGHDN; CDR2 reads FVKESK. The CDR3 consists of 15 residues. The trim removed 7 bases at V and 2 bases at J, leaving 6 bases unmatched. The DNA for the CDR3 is TGTGCCAGCACCCACTTAGCGGGAAACACCGGGGAGCTGTTTTTT. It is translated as CASTHLAGNTGELFF.

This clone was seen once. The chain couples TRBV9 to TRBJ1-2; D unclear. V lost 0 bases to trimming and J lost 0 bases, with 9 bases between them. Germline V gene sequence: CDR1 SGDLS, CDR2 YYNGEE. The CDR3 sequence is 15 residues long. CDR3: CASSVVDQTNYGYTF. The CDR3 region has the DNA TGTGCCAGCAGCGTAGTTGATCAGACTAACTATGGCTACACCTTC.

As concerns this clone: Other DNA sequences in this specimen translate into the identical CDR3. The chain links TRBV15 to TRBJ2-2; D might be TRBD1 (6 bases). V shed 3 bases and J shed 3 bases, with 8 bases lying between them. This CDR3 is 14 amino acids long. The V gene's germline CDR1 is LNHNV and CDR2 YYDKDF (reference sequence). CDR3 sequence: CATSRDSYTGELFF. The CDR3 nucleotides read TGTGCCACCAGCAGGGACAGCTACACCGGGGAGCTGTTTTTT. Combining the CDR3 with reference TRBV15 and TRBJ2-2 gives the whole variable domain DAMVIQNPRYQVTQFGKPVTLSCSQTLNHNVMYWYQQKSSQAPKLLFHYYDKDFNNEADTPDNFQSRRPNTSFCFLDIRSPGLGDTAMYLCATSRDSYTGELFFGEGSRLTVL.

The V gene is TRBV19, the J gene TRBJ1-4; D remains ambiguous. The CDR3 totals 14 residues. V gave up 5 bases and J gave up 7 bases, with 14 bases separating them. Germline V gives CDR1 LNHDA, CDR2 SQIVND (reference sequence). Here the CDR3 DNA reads TGTGCCAGTAGTTCGGGGAAGTTCGGTGAAAAACTGTTTTTT. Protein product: CASSSGKFGEKLFF.

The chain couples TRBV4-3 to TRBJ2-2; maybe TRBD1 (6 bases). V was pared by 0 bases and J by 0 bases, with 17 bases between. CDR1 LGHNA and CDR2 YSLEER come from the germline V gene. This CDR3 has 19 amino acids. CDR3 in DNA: TGCGCCAGCAGCCAAGATCTTACCGGGACACACGCGAACACCGGGGAGCTGTTTTTT. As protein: CASSQDLTGTHANTGELFF.

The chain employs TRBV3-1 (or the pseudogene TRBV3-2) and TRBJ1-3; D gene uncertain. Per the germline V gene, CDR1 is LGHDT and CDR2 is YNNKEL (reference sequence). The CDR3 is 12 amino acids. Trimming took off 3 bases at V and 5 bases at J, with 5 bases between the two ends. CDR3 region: CASSQNRNTIYF. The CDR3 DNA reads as TGTGCCAGCAGCCAGAACCGAAACACCATATATTTT.

This CDR3 reads CASSRVQGQETQYF. CDR3 nucleotide sequence: TGCGCCAGCAGCCGGGTTCAGGGCCAAGAGACCCAGTACTTC. The genes are TRBV4-1 and TRBJ2-5; possibly TRBD1 for D (5 bases). Trimming pared 4 bases from V and 1 base from J, leaving 10 bases between. Per the germline V gene, CDR1 is MGHRA and CDR2 is YSYEKL. This CDR3 region has 14 residues.

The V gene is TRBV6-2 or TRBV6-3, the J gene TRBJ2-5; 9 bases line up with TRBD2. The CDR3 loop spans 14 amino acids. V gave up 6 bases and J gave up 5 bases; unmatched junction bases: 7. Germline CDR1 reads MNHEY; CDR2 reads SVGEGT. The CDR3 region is CASSPSGTSETQYF. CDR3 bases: TGTGCCAGCAGCCCTAGCGGGACTTCCGAGACCCAGTACTTC.

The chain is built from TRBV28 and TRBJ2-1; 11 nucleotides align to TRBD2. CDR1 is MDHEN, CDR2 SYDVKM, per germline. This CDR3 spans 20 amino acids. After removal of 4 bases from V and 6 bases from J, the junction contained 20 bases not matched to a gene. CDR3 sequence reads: CASSSNPITLLAGVGNEQFF. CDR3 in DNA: TGTGCCAGCAGTTCAAACCCTATTACCTTACTAGCGGGAGTGGGCAATGAGCAGTTCTTC. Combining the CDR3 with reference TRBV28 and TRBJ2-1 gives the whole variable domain DVKVTQSSRYLVKRTGEKVFLECVQDMDHENMFWYRQDPGLGLRLIYFSYDVKMKEKGDIPEGYSVSREKKERFSLILESASTNQTSMYLCASSSNPITLLAGVGNEQFFGPGTRLTVL.